This record concerns one T cell receptor beta chain sequence. The target antigen is unknown. Clones were sequenced by immunoSEQ multiplex PCR, and TCRdb holds only the in-frame ones, with some missing. The data show about 100,000 clones, roughly 91% seen once. The source of the sample is a study of siplizumab effects on memory and regulatory T cells. General study results and limits: Alloreactive sequences tracing back to unstimulated CD4+ memory cells fell significantly with siplizumab. Controls showed an average of approximately 27% Treg-derived mappable alloreactive CD4+ clones, while siplizumab showed roughly 74%.

This CDR3 spans 13 amino acids. V dropped 6 bases and J dropped 2 bases, with 8 bases sitting between them. CDR1 is MNHNS, CDR2 SASEGT, per germline. This rearrangement joins TRBV6-1 to TRBJ1-5; D is undetermined. The specimen was non-Treg CD4+ T cells sorted from blood. This receptor was obtained from a human donor in good health. The CDR3 coding sequence is TGTGCCAGCAGAACCTCGGGCAATCAGCCCCAGCATTTT. Its protein is CASRTSGNQPQHF.